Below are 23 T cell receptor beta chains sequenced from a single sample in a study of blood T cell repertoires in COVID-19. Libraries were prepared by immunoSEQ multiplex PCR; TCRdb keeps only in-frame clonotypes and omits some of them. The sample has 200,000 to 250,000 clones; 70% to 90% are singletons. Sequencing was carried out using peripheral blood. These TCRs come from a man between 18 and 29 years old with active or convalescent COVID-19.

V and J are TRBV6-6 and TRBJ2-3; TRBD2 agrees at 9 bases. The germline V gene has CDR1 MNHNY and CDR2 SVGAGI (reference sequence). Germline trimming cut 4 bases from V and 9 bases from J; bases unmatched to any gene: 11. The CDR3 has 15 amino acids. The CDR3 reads CASSFAGGEGGTQYF. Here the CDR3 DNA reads TGTGCCAGCAGTTTCGCGGGGGGGGAGGGAGGCACGCAGTATTTT.

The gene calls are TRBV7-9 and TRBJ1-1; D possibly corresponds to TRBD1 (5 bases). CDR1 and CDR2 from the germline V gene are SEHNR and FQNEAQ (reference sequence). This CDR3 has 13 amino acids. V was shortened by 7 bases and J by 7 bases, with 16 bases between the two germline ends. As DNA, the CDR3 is TGTGCCAGCACCCCAAGACGGGGGAATGAAGCTTTCTTT. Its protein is CASTPRRGNEAFF.

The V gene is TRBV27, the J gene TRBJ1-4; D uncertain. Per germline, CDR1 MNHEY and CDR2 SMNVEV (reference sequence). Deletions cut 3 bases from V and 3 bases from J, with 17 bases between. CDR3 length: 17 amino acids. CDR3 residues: CASSFSAGYGANEKLFF. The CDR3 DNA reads TGTGCCAGCAGTTTTTCGGCAGGCTACGGGGCTAATGAAAAACTGTTTTTT.

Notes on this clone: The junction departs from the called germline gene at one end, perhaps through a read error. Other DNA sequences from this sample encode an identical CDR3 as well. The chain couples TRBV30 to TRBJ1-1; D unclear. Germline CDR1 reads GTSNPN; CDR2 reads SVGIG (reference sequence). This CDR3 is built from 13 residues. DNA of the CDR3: TGCGCCTGGAGTTATACAGTGAACACTGAAGCTTTCTTT. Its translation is CAWSYTVNTEAFF.

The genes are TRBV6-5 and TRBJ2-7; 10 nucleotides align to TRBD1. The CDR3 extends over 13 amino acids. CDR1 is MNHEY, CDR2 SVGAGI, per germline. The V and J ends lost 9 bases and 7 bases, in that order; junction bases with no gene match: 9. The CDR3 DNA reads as TGTGCCAGTGCCGGGACAGGGGTTGTGGAGCAGTACTTC. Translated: CASAGTGVVEQYF.

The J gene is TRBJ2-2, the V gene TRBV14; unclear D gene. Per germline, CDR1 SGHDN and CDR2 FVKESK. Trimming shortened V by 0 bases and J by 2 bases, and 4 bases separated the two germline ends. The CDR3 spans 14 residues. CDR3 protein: CASSQDFNTGELFF. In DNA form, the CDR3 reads TGTGCCAGCAGCCAAGACTTCAACACCGGGGAGCTGTTTTTT.

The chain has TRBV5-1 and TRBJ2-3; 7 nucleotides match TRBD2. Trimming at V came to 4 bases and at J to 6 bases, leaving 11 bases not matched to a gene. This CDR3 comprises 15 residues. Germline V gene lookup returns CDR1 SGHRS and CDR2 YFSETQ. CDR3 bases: TGCGCCAGCAGCGCCGGGACTACCACCCCCGATACGCAGTATTTT. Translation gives CASSAGTTTPDTQYF.

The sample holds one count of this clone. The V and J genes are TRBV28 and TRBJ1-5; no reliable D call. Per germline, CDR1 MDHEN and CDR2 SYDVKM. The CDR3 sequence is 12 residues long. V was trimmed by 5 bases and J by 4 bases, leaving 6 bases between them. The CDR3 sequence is CASSAGNQPQHF. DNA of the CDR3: TGTGCCAGCAGTGCCGGGAATCAGCCCCAGCATTTT.

The chain's CDR3 is CASSQDQYGGTGIPYEQYF. The CDR3 DNA reads TGTGCCAGCAGCCAAGATCAGTATGGTGGCACCGGGATACCCTACGAGCAGTACTTC. This chain connects TRBV4-2 to TRBJ2-7; possible D gene TRBD2, 5 bases. This CDR3 comprises 19 residues. Germline CDR1 LGHNA, CDR2 YNFKEQ. Trimming stripped 0 bases from V and 2 bases from J, with 23 bases between.

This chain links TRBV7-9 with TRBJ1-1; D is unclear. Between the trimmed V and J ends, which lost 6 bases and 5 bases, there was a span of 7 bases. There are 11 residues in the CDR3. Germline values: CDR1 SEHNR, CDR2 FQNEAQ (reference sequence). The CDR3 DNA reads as TGTGCCAGCAGTTCCGAGACTGAAGCTTTCTTT. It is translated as CASSSETEAFF.

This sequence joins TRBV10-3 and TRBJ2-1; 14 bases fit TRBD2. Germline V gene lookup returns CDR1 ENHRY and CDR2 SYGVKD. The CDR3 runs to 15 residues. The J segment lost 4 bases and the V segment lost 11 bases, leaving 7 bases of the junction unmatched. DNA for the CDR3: TGTGCCTCGGGACTAGCGGGAGCCTTATACAATGAGCAGTTCTTC. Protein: CASGLAGALYNEQFF.

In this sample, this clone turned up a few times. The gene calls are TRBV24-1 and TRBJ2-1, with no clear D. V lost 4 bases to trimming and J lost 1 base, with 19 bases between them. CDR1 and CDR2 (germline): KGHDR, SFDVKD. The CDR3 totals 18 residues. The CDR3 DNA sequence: TGTGCCACCAGTGACCCGACCACCGACTTTCTGTCCTACAATGAGCAGTTCTTC. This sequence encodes CATSDPTTDFLSYNEQFF.

This chain's CDR3 is CSASTTDTQYF. The CDR3 nucleotides are TGCAGTGCTAGCACAACAGATACGCAGTATTTT. The chain employs TRBV20-1 and TRBJ2-3, with unresolved D. CDR3 length equals 11 residues. CDR1 DFQATT and CDR2 SNEGSKA come from the germline V gene (reference sequence). Trimming took 3 bases from V and 3 from J, leaving 4 bases between them.

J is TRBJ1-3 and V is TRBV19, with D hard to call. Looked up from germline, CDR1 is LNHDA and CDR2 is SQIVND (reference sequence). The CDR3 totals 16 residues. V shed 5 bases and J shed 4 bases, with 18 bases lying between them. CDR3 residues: CASSLLGAAAGNTIYF. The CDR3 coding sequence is TGTGCCAGTAGTTTGCTCGGAGCGGCTGCCGGAAACACCATATATTTT.

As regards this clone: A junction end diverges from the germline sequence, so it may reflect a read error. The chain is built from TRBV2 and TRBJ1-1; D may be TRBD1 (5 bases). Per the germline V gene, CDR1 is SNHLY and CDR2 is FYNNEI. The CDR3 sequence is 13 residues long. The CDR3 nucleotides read TGTGCCAGCAGGGAAGGGGCAGACCTTGAAGCTTTCTTT. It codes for CASREGADLEAFF.

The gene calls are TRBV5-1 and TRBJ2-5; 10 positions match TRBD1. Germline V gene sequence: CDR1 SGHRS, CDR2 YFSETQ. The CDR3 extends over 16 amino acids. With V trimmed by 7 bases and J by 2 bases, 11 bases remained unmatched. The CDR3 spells CASRRTGQGLQETQYF. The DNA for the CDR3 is TGCGCCAGCCGACGAACGGGACAGGGGCTACAAGAGACCCAGTACTTC.

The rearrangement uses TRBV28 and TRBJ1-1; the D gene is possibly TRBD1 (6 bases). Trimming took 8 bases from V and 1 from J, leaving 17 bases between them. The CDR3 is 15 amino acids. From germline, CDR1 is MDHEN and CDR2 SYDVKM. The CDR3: CASLPGGQGNTEAFF. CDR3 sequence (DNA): TGTGCCAGCCTACCCGGGGGGCAAGGGAACACTGAAGCTTTCTTT.

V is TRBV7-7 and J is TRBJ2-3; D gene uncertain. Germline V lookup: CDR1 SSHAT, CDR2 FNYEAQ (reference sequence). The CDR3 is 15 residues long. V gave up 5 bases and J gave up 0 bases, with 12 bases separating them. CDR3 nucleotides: TGTGCCAGCAGCCCTGATGAGATTAGCACAGATACGCAGTATTTT. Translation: CASSPDEISTDTQYF.

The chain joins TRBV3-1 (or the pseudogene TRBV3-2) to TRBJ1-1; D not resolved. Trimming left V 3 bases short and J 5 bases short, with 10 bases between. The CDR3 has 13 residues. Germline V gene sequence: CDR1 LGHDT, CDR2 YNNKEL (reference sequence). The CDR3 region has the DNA TGTGCCAGCAGCCACGGACTGACGACTGAAGCTTTCTTT. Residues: CASSHGLTTEAFF.

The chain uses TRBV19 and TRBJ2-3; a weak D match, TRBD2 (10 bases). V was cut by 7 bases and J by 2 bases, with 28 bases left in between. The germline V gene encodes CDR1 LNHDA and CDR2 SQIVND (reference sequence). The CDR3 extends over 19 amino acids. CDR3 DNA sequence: TGTGCCAGTACGTTCCGGGACAGGGCTAGCGGGAGCCCCACAGATACGCAGTATTTT. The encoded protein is CASTFRDRASGSPTDTQYF.

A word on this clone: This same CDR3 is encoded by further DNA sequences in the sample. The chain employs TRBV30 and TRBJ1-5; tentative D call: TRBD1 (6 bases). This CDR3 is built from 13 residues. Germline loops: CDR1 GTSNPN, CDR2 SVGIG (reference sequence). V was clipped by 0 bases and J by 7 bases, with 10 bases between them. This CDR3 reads CAWSVRGRQPQHF. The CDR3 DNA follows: TGTGCCTGGAGTGTCAGGGGTAGGCAGCCCCAGCATTTT.

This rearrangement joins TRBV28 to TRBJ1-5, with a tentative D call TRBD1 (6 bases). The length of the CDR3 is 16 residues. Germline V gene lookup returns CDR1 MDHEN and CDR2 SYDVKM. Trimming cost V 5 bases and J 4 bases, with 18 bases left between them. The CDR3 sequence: CASSAPPLGANQPQHF. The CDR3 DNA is TGTGCCAGCAGTGCTCCCCCCCTGGGGGCTAATCAGCCCCAGCATTTT. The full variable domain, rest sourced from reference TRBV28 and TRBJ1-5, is DVKVTQSSRYLVKRTGEKVFLECVQDMDHENMFWYRQDPGLGLRLIYFSYDVKMKEKGDIPEGYSVSREKKERFSLILESASTNQTSMYLCASSAPPLGANQPQHFGDGTRLSIL.

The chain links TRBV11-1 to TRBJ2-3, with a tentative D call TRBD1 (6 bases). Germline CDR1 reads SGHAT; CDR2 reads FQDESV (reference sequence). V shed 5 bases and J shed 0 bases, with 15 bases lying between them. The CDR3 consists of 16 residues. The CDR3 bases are TGTGCCAGCAGCCCTAGTAGGACAGCTAGCACAGATACGCAGTATTTT. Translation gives CASSPSRTASTDTQYF.